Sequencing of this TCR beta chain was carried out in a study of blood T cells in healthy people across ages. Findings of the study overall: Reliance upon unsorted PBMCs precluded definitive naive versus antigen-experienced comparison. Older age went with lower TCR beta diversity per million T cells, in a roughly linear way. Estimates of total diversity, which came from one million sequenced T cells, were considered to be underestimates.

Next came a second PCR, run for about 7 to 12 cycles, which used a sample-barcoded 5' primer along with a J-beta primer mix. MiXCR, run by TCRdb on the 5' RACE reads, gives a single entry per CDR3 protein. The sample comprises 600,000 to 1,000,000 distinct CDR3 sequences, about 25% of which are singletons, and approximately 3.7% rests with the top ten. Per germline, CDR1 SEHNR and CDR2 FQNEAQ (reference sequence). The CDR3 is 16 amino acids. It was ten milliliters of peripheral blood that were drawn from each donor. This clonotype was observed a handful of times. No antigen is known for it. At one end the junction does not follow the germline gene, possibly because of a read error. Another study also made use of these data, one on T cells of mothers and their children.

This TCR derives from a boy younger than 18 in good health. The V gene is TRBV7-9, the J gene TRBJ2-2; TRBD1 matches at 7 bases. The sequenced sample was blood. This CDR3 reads CANSLIDRVLTGELFF. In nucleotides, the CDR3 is TGTGCCAACAGCTTAATCGACAGGGTCCTGACCGGGGAGCTGTTTTTT. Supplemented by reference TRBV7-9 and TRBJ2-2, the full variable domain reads DTGVSQNPRHKITKRGQNVTFRCDPISEHNRLYWYRQTLGQGPEFLTYFQNEAQLEKSRLLSDRFSAERPKGSFSTLEIQRTEQGDSAMYLCANSLIDRVLTGELFFGEGSRLTVL.